These 21 T cell receptor beta chains share one sample of origin, sequenced in a study of STAT5B mutations in CD4+ large granular lymphocyte leukemia. Assay used: immunoSEQ multiplex PCR; TCRdb lists only in-frame clones, some missing. Here the sample spans 15,000 to 20,000 clones, around 85% being singletons. The sequenced sample consisted of CD4+ T cells from blood buffy coats. These receptors were taken from a human donor in good health.

The J gene is TRBJ1-5, the V gene TRBV19; a possible D gene is TRBD1 (5 bases). The germline gives CDR1 LNHDA, CDR2 SQIVND (reference sequence). The CDR3 totals 15 residues. V shed 1 base and J shed 3 bases, with 10 bases lying between them. This CDR3 is CASSIVGTINQPQHF. The CDR3 nucleotides read TGTGCCAGTAGTATAGTTGGGACCATCAATCAGCCCCAGCATTTT.

The genes are TRBV29-1 and TRBJ1-5; D might be TRBD1 (5 bases). Germline V gives CDR1 SQVTM, CDR2 ANQGSEA. V was cut by 6 bases and J by 6 bases, with 12 bases left in between. The CDR3 sequence is 12 residues long. The CDR3 loop reads CSVGIQGQPQHF. CDR3 nucleotide sequence: TGCAGCGTCGGAATCCAGGGTCAGCCCCAGCATTTT.

The chain joins TRBV9 to TRBJ2-3; TRBD1 or TRBD2 may be the D gene (5 bases each). Trimming shortened V by 0 bases and J by 4 bases, and 9 bases separated the two germline ends. Germline V gene lookup returns CDR1 SGDLS and CDR2 YYNGEE. The CDR3 has 14 amino acids. The CDR3 spells CASSVAPGPDTQYF. CDR3 nucleotides: TGTGCCAGCAGCGTAGCTCCGGGGCCAGATACGCAGTATTTT.

This clone showed up just once. V and J are TRBV7-9 and TRBJ2-3; D ambiguous. Germline V gene data show CDR1 as SEHNR and CDR2 as FQNEAQ (reference sequence). Between the trimmed V and J ends, which lost 5 bases and 0 bases, there was a span of 3 bases. The CDR3 is 12 amino acids. CDR3 DNA: TGTGCCAGCAGCATTAGCACAGATACGCAGTATTTT. Protein: CASSISTDTQYF.

This clone was picked up one time. This chain connects TRBV30 to TRBJ1-2; TRBD1 aligns across 8 bases. CDR3 size: 17 residues. Trimming cost V 0 bases and J 4 bases; bases outside gene matches: 13. Germline CDR1 GTSNPN, CDR2 SVGIG (reference sequence). CDR3 sequence reads: CAWSVRESWGTGYGYTF. The DNA for the CDR3 is TGTGCCTGGAGTGTTAGGGAGAGTTGGGGGACAGGCTATGGCTACACCTTC.

This clone showed up just a few times. The rearrangement links TRBV18 to TRBJ2-7; 9 positions agree with TRBD1. The CDR3 runs 18 residues. V lost 0 bases and J lost 0; bases outside the gene matches: 9. Germline V CDR1 and CDR2: KGHSH, LQKENI. The CDR3 DNA reads TGTGCCAGCTCACCACCGGGACAGGGAACTTCCAGCTCCTACGAGCAGTACTTC. Translated, it gives CASSPPGQGTSSSYEQYF.

This clone has only a few counts. The chain carries TRBV19 and TRBJ1-2; D unresolved. V was cut by 5 bases and J by 8 bases, with 12 bases left in between. The CDR3 has 12 residues. From germline, CDR1 is LNHDA and CDR2 SQIVND (reference sequence). CDR3 sequence: CASSAFERGYTF. In DNA form, the CDR3 reads TGTGCCAGTAGTGCCTTCGAGCGGGGCTACACCTTC. The whole variable domain, remainder taken from reference TRBV19 and TRBJ1-2, is DGGITQSPKYLFRKEGQNVTLSCEQNLNHDAMYWYRQDPGQGLRLIYYSQIVNDFQKGDIAEGYSVSREKKESFPLTVTSAQKNPTAFYLCASSAFERGYTFGSGTRLTVV.

The chain links TRBV2 to TRBJ2-7, with 7 bases matching TRBD2. Germline CDR1 and CDR2: SNHLY and FYNNEI. J lost 4 bases, V lost 7 bases, and 10 bases had no gene match. The length of the CDR3 is 14 residues. CDR3 in DNA: TGTGCCAGCACCTTCGGGGAGGGCCGGTACGAGCAGTACTTC. Translation gives CASTFGEGRYEQYF. The whole variable domain, filled in from reference TRBV2 and TRBJ2-7, reads EPEVTQTPSHQVTQMGQEVILRCVPISNHLYFYWYRQILGQKVEFLVSFYNNEISEKSEIFDDQFSVERPDGSNFTLKIRSTKLEDSAMYFCASTFGEGRYEQYFGPGTRLTVT.

The chain uses TRBV5-5 and TRBJ2-7; 8 positions agree with TRBD1. Germline values: CDR1 SGHKS, CDR2 YYEKEE (reference sequence). The CDR3 sequence is 14 residues long. J lost 0 bases, V lost 3 bases, and 2 bases had no gene match. CDR3 in DNA: TGTGCCAGCAGCTGGACAGGGAGCTCCTACGAGCAGTACTTC. This encodes CASSWTGSSYEQYF. Complete variable domain (other parts from reference TRBV5-5 and TRBJ2-7): DAGVTQSPTHLIKTRGQQVTLRCSPISGHKSVSWYQQVLGQGPQFIFQYYEKEERGRGNFPDRFSARQFPNYSSELNVNALLLGDSALYLCASSWTGSSYEQYFGPGTRLTVT.

V is TRBV2 and J is TRBJ1-6; D remains unclear. CDR1 and CDR2 (germline): SNHLY, FYNNEI. Trimming took 6 bases from V and 8 from J, leaving 14 bases between them. The CDR3 runs to 14 residues. Here the CDR3 reads CASSPGGRDSPLHF. The CDR3 nucleotides read TGTGCCAGCAGCCCGGGAGGGAGGGATTCACCCCTCCACTTT.

The chain carries TRBV27 and TRBJ1-4; D call uncertain. This CDR3 contains 14 residues. The V end was cut by 2 bases, the J end by 10 bases, with 14 bases between. Germline V lookup: CDR1 MNHEY, CDR2 SMNVEV (reference sequence). This CDR3 reads CASSLQGWTGKLFF. Here the CDR3 DNA reads TGTGCCAGCAGTTTACAAGGGTGGACGGGAAAACTGTTTTTT.

This chain uses TRBV29-1 with TRBJ2-7; D unclear. The CDR3 loop spans 11 amino acids. V was clipped by 5 bases and J by 1 base, with 6 bases between them. CDR1 SQVTM and CDR2 ANQGSEA come from the germline V gene. The CDR3 DNA follows: TGCAGCGTTTATGAATCCTACGAGCAGTACTTC. As protein: CSVYESYEQYF.

This rearrangement joins TRBV4-2 to TRBJ1-5; 7 positions agree with TRBD1. The V gene's germline CDR1 is LGHNA and CDR2 YNFKEQ. With V trimmed by 3 bases and J by 1 base, 9 bases remained unmatched. This CDR3 is built from 17 residues. CDR3 DNA sequence: TGTGCCAGCAGCCATCAACAGGGGAGAGGAAGCAATCAGCCCCAGCATTTT. Translating it yields CASSHQQGRGSNQPQHF.

The rearrangement uses TRBV7-2 and TRBJ2-2; 9 bases map to TRBD1. There are 14 residues in the CDR3. Germline V gene lookup returns CDR1 SGHTA and CDR2 FQGNSA. Trimming took 7 bases from V and 6 from J; bases not matched to a gene: 6. CDR3 sequence reads: CASNPGQGAGELFF. As DNA, the CDR3 is TGTGCCAGCAACCCGGGACAGGGCGCCGGGGAGCTGTTTTTT. The full variable domain, rest sourced from reference TRBV7-2 and TRBJ2-2, is GAGVSQSPSNKVTEKGKDVELRCDPISGHTALYWYRQSLGQGLEFLIYFQGNSAPDKSGLPSDRFSAERTGGSVSTLTIQRTQQEDSAVYLCASNPGQGAGELFFGEGSRLTVL.

This chain links TRBV27 with TRBJ2-7; no clear D. V was cut by 2 bases and J by 5 bases, with 4 bases left in between. Germline lookup yields CDR1 MNHEY and CDR2 SMNVEV (reference sequence). CDR3 length: 11 residues. CDR3 protein: CASSLRNEQYF. In nucleotides, the CDR3 is TGTGCCAGCAGTTTAAGGAACGAGCAGTACTTC.

This clone was observed a handful of times. V gene TRBV7-3 combines with J gene TRBJ2-7, with 7 positions matching TRBD1. Germline trimming cut 7 bases from V and 3 bases from J; bases unmatched to any gene: 12. The germline V gene encodes CDR1 SGHTA and CDR2 FQGTGA. The length of the CDR3 is 15 residues. The CDR3 here is CASTDRPGQFYEQYF. In DNA, the CDR3 is TGTGCCAGCACCGACCGACCGGGACAGTTCTACGAGCAGTACTTC.

V gene TRBV2 combines with J gene TRBJ2-1; 7 nucleotides match TRBD1. Trimming took 6 bases from V and 7 from J; bases not matched to a gene: 18. This CDR3 spans 17 amino acids. CDR1 is SNHLY and CDR2 is FYNNEI in the germline V gene. In nucleotides, the CDR3 is TGTGCCAGCAGGAAGAAAGAGTTGGGACAGTCCGAAAATGAGCAGTTCTTC. Translated: CASRKKELGQSENEQFF.

This rearrangement joins TRBV7-2 to TRBJ2-2, with 10 bases that match TRBD2. The CDR3 length is 16 residues. CDR1 and CDR2 (germline): SGHTA, FQGNSA. V dropped 1 base and J dropped 5; count of bases not matched to a gene: 4. CDR3 loop: CASSLGLAGRTGELFF. CDR3 sequence (DNA): TGTGCCAGCAGCTTAGGACTAGCGGGCAGGACCGGGGAGCTGTTTTTT.

The genes are TRBV29-1 and TRBJ2-7; no firm D call. V was cut by 1 base and J by 5 bases, with 12 bases left in between. The CDR3 totals 13 residues. CDR1 is SQVTM, CDR2 ANQGSEA, per germline. The CDR3 DNA sequence: TGCAGCGTTGAAGGTGGCAGTCGGCACGAGCAGTACTTC. Translated, it gives CSVEGGSRHEQYF.

The V call is TRBV29-1, the J call TRBJ2-7, with 8 bases that match TRBD1. This CDR3 contains 12 residues. CDR1 is SQVTM and CDR2 is ANQGSEA in the germline V gene. V was pared by 8 bases and J by 6 bases, with 9 bases of the junction left unmatched. For the CDR3, the DNA is TGCAGCTGTCGTCGGCAGGGGGCCGAGCAGTACTTC. It encodes CSCRRQGAEQYF.

V usage is TRBV5-3 and J usage is TRBJ2-5, with D unresolved. TRBV5-3 is an ORF, with its function uncertain. V dropped 5 bases and J dropped 5 bases, with 10 bases sitting between them. CDR3 length equals 12 residues. The CDR3 sequence is CARRAGFETQYF. CDR3 DNA sequence: TGTGCCAGAAGGGCAGGTTTCGAGACCCAGTACTTC.